This T cell receptor beta chain stems from a study of blood T cell repertoires in COVID-19. Study-level background: T cells, B-cell-depleted T cells, or PBMCs supplied cDNA or gDNA.

The germline V gene encodes CDR1 LNHNV and CDR2 YYDKDF (reference sequence). V was pared by 4 bases and J by 8 bases, with 11 bases between. The CDR3 has 12 amino acids. Study processing details: Counts of nucleated cells, estimated from reference gene primer amplification, were obtained. Only in-frame clones appear in the TCRdb table, and some are missing; sequencing was by immunoSEQ multiplex PCR. From that table come the V and J calls and clone size; the DNA was used to work out D and trimming. The sample yields more than 150,000 clones, approximately 90% seen once. Sequenced input: peripheral blood. This TCR came from a middle-aged man with acute or convalescent COVID-19. The chain is built from TRBV15 and TRBJ1-1; D is uncertain. CDR3 amino acids: CATSKRSGEAFF. The CDR3 DNA reads TGTGCCACCAGCAAAAGATCTGGCGAAGCTTTCTTT.